The entry that follows covers one T cell receptor (beta chain) sequence. What this receptor recognizes is not known. Base qualities are missing; no much larger clone stands one base away. The source of the sample is a study of T cell repertoires in cytomegalovirus infection (dated by TCRdb to between 2018 and 2021). Study-wide context: Donor HLA type was relevant to the analysis, because carriage of CMV infection together with the matching HLA type was indicated by public TCR beta signatures.

Findings and caveats that apply to the study as a whole: In both this cohort and an independent 352-donor cohort, the cumulative frequency of public TCR beta family members distinguished carriers of CMV infection plus the relevant HLA type. The ex vivo response was dominated by HLA-C-restricted CMV-specific TCR beta clonotypes, and the single most frequent clonotype in two of eight donors was supplied by these HLA-C-restricted clonotypes.

Via the germline V gene, CDR1 is ENHRY and CDR2 SYGVKD. Compared with germline, V lacks 6 bases and J lacks 0 bases; bases without a gene match: 5. The CDR3 numbers 15 residues from cysteine through phenylalanine. CDR3 DNA only is kept here, 45 bases in frame from base 1. Sequencing took place on an Illumina HiSeq 1500. TCRdb reanalyzed the raw reads on its own, using fastp at Q25 for trimming and MiXCR for clone calling, and kept in-frame beta chains. Merged by CDR3 protein, the rows form single entries marked with the most common genes and DNA. The sample table holds about 740,000 distinct CDR3 sequences, of which under 40% were seen once. 2.5% to 3.5% of the sample is in the top ten clones.

Sequencing was carried out using PBMCs. The clonotype comes from a human donor in good health (CMV status not recorded). Some clones in this sample may be carry-over from other donors' samples. The chain couples TRBV10-3 to TRBJ1-2, with 9 bases aligning to TRBD1. The nucleotide sequence is given as TGTGCCATCAGCGCACAGGGGGCTCCTAACTATGGCTACACCTTC. Its protein is CAISAQGAPNYGYTF.